This T cell receptor beta chain was sequenced for a study of shared clonotypes between healthy human individuals. Sequencing was performed with immunoSEQ multiplex PCR; in TCRdb, only in-frame clones are kept and a portion is missing. The table includes under 600,000 clones, nearly 80% detected once. This CDR3 has 15 amino acids. Trimming left V 3 bases short and J 1 base short, with 12 bases between. Germline V lookup: CDR1 SGDLS, CDR2 YYNGEE. Adult Caucasians living in Nashville, Tennessee made up all of the donors. Sequencing was done on a sample of PBMCs. The rearrangement joins TRBV9 to TRBJ2-3; D unresolved. This receptor was identified in a woman aged 40 to 50 in good health. Some clones in this sample may be carry-over from other donors' samples. The CDR3 nucleotides are TGTGCCAGCAGCGCGTTCAGGTCGGGCACAGATACGCAGTATTTT. It specifies CASSAFRSGTDTQYF.